This is a list of T cell receptor beta chains from one sample in a study of follicular helper T cells after annual influenza vaccination. Sequencing used immunoSEQ multiplex PCR; TCRdb keeps in-frame clones, though not all of them. The sample lists 25,000 to 35,000 clones; about four fifths were seen once. This material consisted of CXCR5+ CD38- circulating T follicular helper cells from blood, taken on the day of influenza vaccination. These TCRs come from an adult who received the influenza vaccine. CDR3s include the opening cysteine and the closing phenylalanine or tryptophan. A D gene is named only where the DNA matches it firmly. Part of the rows lack a size; the others show once, few, many or a class for expanded clones.

v_call	j_call	d_call	clone_size	cdr3_aa	cdr3_nt
TRBV11-2	TRBJ1-2	-	few	CASSLKSPTGRYGYTF	TGTGCCAGCAGCTTAAAGTCCCCGACAGGTCGGTATGGCTACACCTTC
TRBV6-1	TRBJ2-7	-	-	CASRSSGTLHEQYF	TGTGCCAGCAGAAGCTCCGGGACTCTCCACGAGCAGTACTTC
TRBV2	TRBJ1-1	TRBD1	-	CASSWDRGRDTEAFF	TGTGCCAGCAGCTGGGACAGGGGGCGGGACACTGAAGCTTTCTTT
TRBV19	TRBJ2-5	-	few	CASSSGTAGETQYF	TGTGCCAGTAGTAGCGGGACAGCAGGGGAGACCCAGTACTTC
TRBV7-6	TRBJ2-7	TRBD1	-	CASSPSIPGQGAYEQYF	TGTGCCAGCAGCCCCAGTATCCCCGGACAGGGGGCTTACGAGCAGTACTTC
TRBV2	TRBJ2-7	-	-	CASSEVEAATVEQYF	TGTGCCAGCAGTGAAGTGGAGGCCGCCACGGTCGAGCAGTACTTC
TRBV19	TRBJ1-1	TRBD1	-	CATRDRGYTEAFF	TGTGCCACTCGGGACAGGGGCTACACTGAAGCTTTCTTT
TRBV19	TRBJ2-5	TRBD1	-	CASTDRAGLKETQYF	TGTGCCAGTACAGACAGGGCTGGCCTGAAAGAGACCCAGTACTTC
TRBV28	TRBJ1-5	-	-	CASSRDSNQPQHF	TGTGCCAGCAGCCGAGATAGCAATCAGCCCCAGCATTTT
TRBV27	TRBJ1-1	-	-	CASIPRGRMNTEAFF	TGTGCCAGCATTCCGAGAGGCCGAATGAACACTGAAGCTTTCTTT
TRBV23-1	TRBJ2-2	TRBD2	-	CASSLASGVPGELFF	TGCGCCAGCAGTCTAGCTAGCGGGGTGCCCGGGGAGCTGTTTTTT
TRBV29-1	TRBJ2-3	-	-	CSAGNSGADTQYF	TGCAGCGCCGGGAATTCAGGCGCAGATACGCAGTATTTT